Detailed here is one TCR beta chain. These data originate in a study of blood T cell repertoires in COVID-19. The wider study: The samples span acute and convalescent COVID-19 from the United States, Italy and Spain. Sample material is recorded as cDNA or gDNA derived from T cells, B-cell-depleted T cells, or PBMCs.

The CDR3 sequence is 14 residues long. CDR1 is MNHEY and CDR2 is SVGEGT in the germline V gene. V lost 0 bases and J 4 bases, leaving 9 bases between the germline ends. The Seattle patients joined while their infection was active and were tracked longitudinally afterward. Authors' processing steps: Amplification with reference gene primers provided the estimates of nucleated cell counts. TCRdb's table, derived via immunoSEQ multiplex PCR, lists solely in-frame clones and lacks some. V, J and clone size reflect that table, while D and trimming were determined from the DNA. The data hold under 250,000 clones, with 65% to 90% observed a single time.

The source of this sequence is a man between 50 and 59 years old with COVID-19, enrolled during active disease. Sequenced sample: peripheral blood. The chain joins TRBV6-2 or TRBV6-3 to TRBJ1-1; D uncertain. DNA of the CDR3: TGTGCCAGCAGTTACTCAATACCAGGCACTGAAGCTTTCTTT. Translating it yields CASSYSIPGTEAFF.